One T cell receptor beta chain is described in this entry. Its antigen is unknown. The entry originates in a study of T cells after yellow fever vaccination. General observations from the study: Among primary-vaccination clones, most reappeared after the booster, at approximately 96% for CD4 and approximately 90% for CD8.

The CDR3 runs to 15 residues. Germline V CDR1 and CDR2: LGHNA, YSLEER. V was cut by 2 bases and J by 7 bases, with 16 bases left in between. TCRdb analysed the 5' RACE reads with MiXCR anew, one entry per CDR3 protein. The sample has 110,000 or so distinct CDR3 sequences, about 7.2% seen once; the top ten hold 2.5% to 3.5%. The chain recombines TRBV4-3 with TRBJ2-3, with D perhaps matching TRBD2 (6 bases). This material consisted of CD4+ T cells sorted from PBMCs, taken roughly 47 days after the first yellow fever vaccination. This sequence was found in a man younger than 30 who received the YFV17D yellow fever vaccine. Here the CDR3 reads CASSQSPTGVNTQYF. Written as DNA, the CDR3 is TGCGCCAGCAGCCAAAGCCCAACGGGGGTTAATACGCAGTATTTT.